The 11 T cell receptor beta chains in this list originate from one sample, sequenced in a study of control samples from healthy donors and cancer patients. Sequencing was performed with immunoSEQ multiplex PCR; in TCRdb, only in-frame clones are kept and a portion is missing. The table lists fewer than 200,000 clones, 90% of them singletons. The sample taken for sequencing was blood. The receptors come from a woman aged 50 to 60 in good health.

The CDR3 coding sequence is TGTGCCAGTAGTCCCGACAGGGGGAACACTGAAGCTTTCTTT. Protein product: CASSPDRGNTEAFF. This chain uses TRBV19 with TRBJ1-1; TRBD1 matches 8 bases. Germline CDR1 and CDR2: LNHDA and SQIVND (reference sequence). Trimming at V came to 5 bases and at J to 1 base, leaving 3 bases not matched to a gene. CDR3 length: 14 residues.

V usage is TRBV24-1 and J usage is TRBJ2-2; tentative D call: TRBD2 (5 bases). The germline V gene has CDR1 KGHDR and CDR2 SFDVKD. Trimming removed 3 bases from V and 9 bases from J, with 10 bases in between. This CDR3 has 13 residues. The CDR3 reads CATSDRTVRELFF. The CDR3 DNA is TGTGCCACCAGTGATCGGACTGTCCGGGAGCTGTTTTTT.

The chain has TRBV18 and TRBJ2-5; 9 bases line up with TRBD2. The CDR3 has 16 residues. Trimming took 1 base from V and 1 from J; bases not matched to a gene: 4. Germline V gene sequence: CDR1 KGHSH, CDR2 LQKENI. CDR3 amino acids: CASSPRGGGGQETQYF. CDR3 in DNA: TGTGCCAGCTCACCACGTGGCGGGGGGGGCCAAGAGACCCAGTACTTC.

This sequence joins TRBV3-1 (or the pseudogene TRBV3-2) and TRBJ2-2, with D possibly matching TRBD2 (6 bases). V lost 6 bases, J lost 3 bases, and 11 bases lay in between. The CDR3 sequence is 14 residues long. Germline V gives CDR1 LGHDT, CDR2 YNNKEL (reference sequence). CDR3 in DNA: TGTGCCAGCAGGAGAGGAGGGGACACCGGGGAGCTGTTTTTT. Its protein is CASRRGGDTGELFF.

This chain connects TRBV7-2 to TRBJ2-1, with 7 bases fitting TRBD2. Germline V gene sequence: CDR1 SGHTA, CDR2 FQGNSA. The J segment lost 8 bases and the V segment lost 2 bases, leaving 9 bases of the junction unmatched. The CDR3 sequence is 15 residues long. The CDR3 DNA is TGTGCCAGCAGCTTATTTGGCGGGAGAATGTATGAGCAGTTCTTC. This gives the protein CASSLFGGRMYEQFF.

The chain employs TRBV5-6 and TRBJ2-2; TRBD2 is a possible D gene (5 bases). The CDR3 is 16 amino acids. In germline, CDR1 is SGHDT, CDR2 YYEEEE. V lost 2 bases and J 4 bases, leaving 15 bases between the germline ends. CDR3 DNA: TGTGCCAGCAGCTTTGGTAGCGCTCGGGGCACCGGGGAGCTGTTTTTT. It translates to CASSFGSARGTGELFF.

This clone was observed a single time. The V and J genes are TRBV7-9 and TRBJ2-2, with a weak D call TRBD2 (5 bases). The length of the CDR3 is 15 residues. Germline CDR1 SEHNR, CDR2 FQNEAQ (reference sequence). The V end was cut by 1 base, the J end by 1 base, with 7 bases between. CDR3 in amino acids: CASSLGAGNTGELFF. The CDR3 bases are TGTGCCAGCAGCTTAGGCGCGGGGAACACCGGGGAGCTGTTTTTT.

The CDR3 region has the DNA TGCGCCAGCAGCCAAGATCGACTGGTGGGATACTGGAACACTGAAGCTTTCTTT. It specifies CASSQDRLVGYWNTEAFF. This rearrangement joins TRBV4-3 to TRBJ1-1; D not certain. The V gene's germline CDR1 is LGHNA and CDR2 YSLEER. The CDR3 covers 18 residues. Between the trimmed V and J ends, which lost 0 bases and 1 base, there was a span of 18 bases.

CDR3 in amino acids: CSGEYTYEQYF. CDR3 in DNA: TGCAGTGGGGAGTATACCTACGAGCAGTACTTC. The rearrangement links TRBV20-1 to TRBJ2-7, with a tentative D call TRBD2 (5 bases). V lost 7 bases and J 2 bases, leaving 9 bases between the germline ends. CDR3 length: 11 amino acids. In germline, CDR1 is DFQATT, CDR2 SNEGSKA (reference sequence).

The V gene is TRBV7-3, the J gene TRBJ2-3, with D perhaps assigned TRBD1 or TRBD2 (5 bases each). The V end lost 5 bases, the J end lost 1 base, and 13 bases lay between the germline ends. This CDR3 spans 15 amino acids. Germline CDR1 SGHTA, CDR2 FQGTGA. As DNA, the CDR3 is TGTGCCAGCAGCACTTTGGGGGTAGGCACAGATACGCAGTATTTT. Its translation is CASSTLGVGTDTQYF.

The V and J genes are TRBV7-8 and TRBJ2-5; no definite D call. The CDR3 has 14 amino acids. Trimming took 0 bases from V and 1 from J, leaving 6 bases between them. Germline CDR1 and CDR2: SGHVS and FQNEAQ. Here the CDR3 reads CASSLAELQETQYF. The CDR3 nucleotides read TGTGCCAGCAGCTTAGCGGAGCTCCAAGAGACCCAGTACTTC.